A selection of T cell receptor beta chains follows, all from one sample in a study of cytomegalovirus exposure and HLA in healthy donors. Measured with immunoSEQ multiplex PCR; TCRdb has only the in-frame clones, and not every one. The table shows approximately 140,000 clones, with 77% occurring only once. Sequencing was performed on PBMCs. The source of these receptors is a woman aged 55-70 years in good health and CMV-seronegative. The CDR3 runs from the conserved cysteine through the conserved F or W. Fields, in order: clone size, D gene, J gene, V gene, CDR3 protein, CDR3 DNA. D genes are given only for firm matches. Only some rows state a clone size, as once, few, many or a class for expanded clones.

clone size: few
D gene: NA
J gene: TRBJ1-4
V gene: TRBV6-5
CDR3 protein: CASSYDRPATNEKLFF
CDR3 DNA: TGTGCCAGCAGTTACGACAGGCCGGCAACTAATGAAAAACTGTTTTTT

clone size: NA
D gene: NA
J gene: TRBJ2-2
V gene: TRBV19
CDR3 protein: CASSLYRVTYTGELFF
CDR3 DNA: TGTGCCAGTAGCTTATACAGGGTTACATACACCGGGGAGCTGTTTTTT

clone size: NA
D gene: NA
J gene: TRBJ2-1
V gene: TRBV30
CDR3 protein: CAWSGSGEQFF
CDR3 DNA: TGTGCCTGGAGTGGGAGCGGCGAGCAGTTCTTC

clone size: few
D gene: NA
J gene: TRBJ1-4
V gene: TRBV6-5
CDR3 protein: CASSLDIYEKLFF
CDR3 DNA: TGTGCCAGCAGTTTGGACATTTATGAAAAACTGTTTTTT

clone size: NA
D gene: NA
J gene: TRBJ2-1
V gene: TRBV5-6
CDR3 protein: CASRLGRLEQFF
CDR3 DNA: TGTGCCAGCAGACTGGGCAGGTTGGAGCAGTTCTTC

clone size: once
D gene: NA
J gene: TRBJ1-4
V gene: TRBV2
CDR3 protein: CASSVHADRNATNEKLFF
CDR3 DNA: TGTGCCAGCAGTGTTCACGCCGACAGAAATGCAACTAATGAAAAACTGTTTTTT

clone size: once
D gene: TRBD2
J gene: TRBJ2-3
V gene: TRBV5-1
CDR3 protein: CASSLLTSGSTDTQYF
CDR3 DNA: TGCGCCAGCAGCCTCCTGACTAGCGGCAGCACAGATACGCAGTATTTT

clone size: NA
D gene: TRBD2
J gene: TRBJ2-3
V gene: TRBV27
CDR3 protein: CASRAGTSPGPPQYF
CDR3 DNA: TGTGCCAGCAGAGCCGGGACTAGCCCCGGCCCGCCGCAGTATTTT

clone size: NA
D gene: TRBD1
J gene: TRBJ1-2
V gene: TRBV11-2
CDR3 protein: CASSQGTGFYGYTF
CDR3 DNA: TGTGCCAGCAGCCAAGGGACAGGGTTCTATGGCTACACCTTC

clone size: few
D gene: TRBD1
J gene: TRBJ1-3
V gene: TRBV27
CDR3 protein: CASRQGPGSGNTIYF
CDR3 DNA: TGTGCCAGCCGACAGGGTCCCGGCTCTGGAAACACCATATATTTT

clone size: NA
D gene: NA
J gene: TRBJ2-5
V gene: TRBV7-9
CDR3 protein: CASSLGYGETQYF
CDR3 DNA: TGTGCCAGCAGCTTAGGGTACGGGGAGACCCAGTACTTC

clone size: NA
D gene: TRBD2
J gene: TRBJ2-3
V gene: TRBV9
CDR3 protein: CASSAPTSGITDTQYF
CDR3 DNA: TGTGCCAGCAGCGCCCCGACTAGCGGGATCACAGATACGCAGTATTTT

clone size: NA
D gene: TRBD2
J gene: TRBJ2-7
V gene: TRBV19
CDR3 protein: CASSFAAWEGAEQYF
CDR3 DNA: TGTGCCAGTAGCTTTGCCGCGTGGGAGGGCGCAGAGCAGTACTTC

clone size: NA
D gene: TRBD1
J gene: TRBJ1-4
V gene: TRBV5-1
CDR3 protein: CASSLTGGNEKLFF
CDR3 DNA: TGCGCCAGCAGCTTGACAGGGGGAAACGAAAAACTGTTTTTT

clone size: NA
D gene: TRBD2
J gene: TRBJ2-5
V gene: TRBV9
CDR3 protein: CASSAVGGARQTQYF
CDR3 DNA: TGTGCCAGCAGCGCGGTCGGGGGGGCGAGACAGACCCAGTACTTC

clone size: few
D gene: TRBD1
J gene: TRBJ1-2
V gene: TRBV19
CDR3 protein: CASSSRRQGPTNYGYTF
CDR3 DNA: TGTGCCAGTAGCTCACGTCGACAGGGCCCAACCAACTATGGCTACACCTTC

clone size: NA
D gene: TRBD1
J gene: TRBJ2-7
V gene: TRBV6-1
CDR3 protein: CASRQGTGEQYF
CDR3 DNA: TGTGCCAGCAGGCAGGGGACAGGCGAGCAGTACTTC

clone size: NA
D gene: NA
J gene: TRBJ1-2
V gene: TRBV29-1
CDR3 protein: CSVEDQARLRYGYTF
CDR3 DNA: TGCAGCGTTGAAGATCAAGCGAGACTTCGCTATGGCTACACCTTC

clone size: NA
D gene: NA
J gene: TRBJ2-1
V gene: TRBV10-3
CDR3 protein: CAISEAGFGDEQFF
CDR3 DNA: TGTGCCATCAGTGAGGCCGGATTCGGGGATGAGCAGTTCTTC

clone size: NA
D gene: TRBD2
J gene: TRBJ2-1
V gene: TRBV7-2
CDR3 protein: CASSSSWTSGNEQFF
CDR3 DNA: TGTGCCAGCAGCTCCTCCTGGACTAGCGGGAATGAGCAGTTCTTC

clone size: NA
D gene: NA
J gene: TRBJ2-7
V gene: TRBV12-2
CDR3 protein: CASRADPGLRSYEQYF
CDR3 DNA: TGTGCAAGTCGCGCCGACCCGGGACTAAGGTCCTACGAGCAGTACTTC

clone size: NA
D gene: NA
J gene: TRBJ1-5
V gene: TRBV5-5
CDR3 protein: CASSLEGHPNQPQHF
CDR3 DNA: TGTGCCAGCAGCTTGGAAGGACACCCCAATCAGCCCCAGCATTTT

clone size: NA
D gene: NA
J gene: TRBJ2-3
V gene: TRBV7-3
CDR3 protein: CASSLTTITDTQYF
CDR3 DNA: TGTGCCAGCAGCCTCACGACTATCACAGATACGCAGTATTTT

clone size: few
D gene: NA
J gene: TRBJ1-6
V gene: TRBV28
CDR3 protein: CASSSVQGSPLHF
CDR3 DNA: TGTGCCAGCAGTTCAGTCCAGGGGTCACCCCTCCACTTT

clone size: NA
D gene: TRBD1
J gene: TRBJ1-4
V gene: TRBV29-1
CDR3 protein: CSVEGQYEKLFF
CDR3 DNA: TGCAGCGTTGAGGGACAGTACGAAAAACTGTTTTTT

clone size: NA
D gene: NA
J gene: TRBJ1-1
V gene: TRBV2
CDR3 protein: CASSGGQGTEAFF
CDR3 DNA: TGTGCCAGCAGTGGGGGGCAGGGCACTGAAGCTTTCTTT

clone size: NA
D gene: TRBD2
J gene: TRBJ2-3
V gene: TRBV7-3
CDR3 protein: CASSLYSGSADTQYF
CDR3 DNA: TGTGCCAGCAGCTTATATAGCGGGAGCGCAGATACGCAGTATTTT

clone size: NA
D gene: TRBD1
J gene: TRBJ2-2
V gene: TRBV19
CDR3 protein: CASSPMGQIETGELFF
CDR3 DNA: TGTGCCAGTAGTCCTATGGGACAGATCGAAACCGGGGAGCTGTTTTTT

clone size: NA
D gene: TRBD1
J gene: TRBJ2-3
V gene: TRBV6-6
CDR3 protein: CASTNRGFTDTQYF
CDR3 DNA: TGTGCCAGCACCAACAGGGGGTTCACAGATACGCAGTATTTT

clone size: NA
D gene: TRBD1
J gene: TRBJ1-1
V gene: TRBV28
CDR3 protein: CASSSGGSNTEAFF
CDR3 DNA: TGTGCCAGCAGTTCAGGGGGCTCAAACACTGAAGCTTTCTTT

clone size: NA
D gene: TRBD1
J gene: TRBJ1-6
V gene: TRBV6-1
CDR3 protein: CASSQTGGYNSPLHF
CDR3 DNA: TGTGCCAGCAGCCAGACAGGGGGCTATAATTCACCCCTCCACTTT

clone size: NA
D gene: NA
J gene: TRBJ2-5
V gene: TRBV19
CDR3 protein: CASSIRTAQETQYF
CDR3 DNA: TGTGCCAGTAGTATCCGGACAGCTCAAGAGACCCAGTACTTC

clone size: once
D gene: TRBD1
J gene: TRBJ1-2
V gene: TRBV7-9
CDR3 protein: CAAHSGGLGYTF
CDR3 DNA: TGTGCCGCCCATTCAGGGGGCCTGGGCTACACCTTC

clone size: NA
D gene: NA
J gene: TRBJ2-1
V gene: TRBV7-7
CDR3 protein: CASSPQGGYNEQFF
CDR3 DNA: TGTGCCAGCAGCCCGCAGGGAGGCTACAATGAGCAGTTCTTC

clone size: NA
D gene: NA
J gene: TRBJ1-5
V gene: TRBV27
CDR3 protein: CASSLRGLSNQPQHF
CDR3 DNA: TGTGCCAGCAGTTTAAGGGGGTTAAGCAATCAGCCCCAGCATTTT

clone size: NA
D gene: TRBD1
J gene: TRBJ2-2
V gene: TRBV2
CDR3 protein: CASRVGTGTGELFF
CDR3 DNA: TGTGCCAGCAGGGTCGGGACAGGGACCGGGGAGCTGTTTTTT

clone size: NA
D gene: NA
J gene: TRBJ1-5
V gene: TRBV6-1
CDR3 protein: CASATVANQPQHF
CDR3 DNA: TGTGCCAGTGCGACAGTCGCCAATCAGCCCCAGCATTTT

clone size: NA
D gene: TRBD2
J gene: TRBJ2-7
V gene: TRBV6-5
CDR3 protein: CASSGTGGLYEQYF
CDR3 DNA: TGTGCCAGCAGTGGAACGGGAGGTCTGTACGAGCAGTACTTC

clone size: NA
D gene: TRBD2
J gene: TRBJ2-7
V gene: TRBV18
CDR3 protein: CASSPPSGSQNEQYF
CDR3 DNA: TGTGCCAGCTCACCTCCGAGCGGGAGTCAGAACGAGCAGTACTTC

clone size: NA
D gene: TRBD1
J gene: TRBJ2-7
V gene: TRBV27
CDR3 protein: CASSSAGTGGYEQYF
CDR3 DNA: TGTGCCAGCAGCTCGGCCGGGACAGGGGGATACGAGCAGTACTTC

clone size: NA
D gene: TRBD1
J gene: TRBJ2-3
V gene: TRBV28
CDR3 protein: CASSPTGTGWTDTQYF
CDR3 DNA: TGTGCCAGCAGTCCCACCGGGACAGGGTGGACAGATACGCAGTATTTT

clone size: NA
D gene: TRBD1
J gene: TRBJ2-2
V gene: TRBV10-2
CDR3 protein: CASSGTGNPGELFF
CDR3 DNA: TGCGCCAGCAGTGGGACAGGGAATCCCGGGGAGCTGTTTTTT

clone size: NA
D gene: NA
J gene: TRBJ2-7
V gene: TRBV7-9
CDR3 protein: CASSTLQNYEQYF
CDR3 DNA: TGTGCCAGCAGCACGCTACAGAACTACGAGCAGTACTTC

clone size: NA
D gene: NA
J gene: TRBJ2-7
V gene: TRBV7-2
CDR3 protein: CASSAQREEQYF
CDR3 DNA: TGTGCCAGCAGCGCACAACGGGAAGAGCAGTACTTC

clone size: NA
D gene: TRBD2
J gene: TRBJ2-1
V gene: TRBV7-9
CDR3 protein: CASSFFGRGLALNEQFF
CDR3 DNA: TGTGCCAGCAGCTTTTTCGGCCGTGGACTAGCGTTGAATGAGCAGTTCTTC

clone size: NA
D gene: NA
J gene: TRBJ1-1
V gene: TRBV15
CDR3 protein: CATSTRITEAFF
CDR3 DNA: TGTGCCACCAGCACCCGTATCACTGAAGCTTTCTTT

clone size: NA
D gene: NA
J gene: TRBJ1-1
V gene: TRBV9
CDR3 protein: CASSPRQDMNTEAFF
CDR3 DNA: TGTGCCAGCAGCCCTCGACAGGATATGAACACTGAAGCTTTCTTT

clone size: NA
D gene: TRBD2
J gene: TRBJ2-7
V gene: TRBV4-1
CDR3 protein: CASSPDAGDGVQYF
CDR3 DNA: TGCGCCAGCAGCCCCGATGCGGGGGACGGTGTGCAGTACTTC

clone size: NA
D gene: NA
J gene: TRBJ1-4
V gene: TRBV5-1
CDR3 protein: CASSGGHPATNEKLFF
CDR3 DNA: TGCGCCAGCAGCGGGGGACACCCGGCAACTAATGAAAAACTGTTTTTT

clone size: NA
D gene: NA
J gene: TRBJ2-5
V gene: TRBV2
CDR3 protein: CASSELVRSRGETQYF
CDR3 DNA: TGTGCCAGCAGTGAACTGGTCCGTTCCAGGGGAGAGACCCAGTACTTC